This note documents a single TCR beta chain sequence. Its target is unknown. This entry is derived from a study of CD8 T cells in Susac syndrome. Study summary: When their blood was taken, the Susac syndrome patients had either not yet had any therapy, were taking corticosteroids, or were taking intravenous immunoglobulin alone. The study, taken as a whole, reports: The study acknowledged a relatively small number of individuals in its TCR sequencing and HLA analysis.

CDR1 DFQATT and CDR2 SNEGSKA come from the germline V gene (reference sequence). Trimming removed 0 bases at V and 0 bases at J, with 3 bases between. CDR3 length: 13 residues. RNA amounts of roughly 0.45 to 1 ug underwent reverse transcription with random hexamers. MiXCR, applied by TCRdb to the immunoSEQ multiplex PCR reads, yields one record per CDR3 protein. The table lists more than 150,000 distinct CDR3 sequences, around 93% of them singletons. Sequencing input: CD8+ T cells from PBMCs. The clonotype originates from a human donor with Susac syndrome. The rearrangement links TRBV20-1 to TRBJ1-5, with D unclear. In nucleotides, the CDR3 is TGCAGTGCTAGAGATAATAGCAATCAGCCCCAGCATTTT. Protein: CSARDNSNQPQHF.